The 28 T cell receptor beta chains below come from one sample, sequenced in a study of blood T cells in healthy people across ages. With a J-beta primer mix and a sample-barcoded 5' primer, a second PCR ran about 7 to 11 cycles. TCRdb processed the 5' RACE reads anew with MiXCR; each CDR3 protein has one entry. The top ten hold roughly 19% of the sample, which has 650,000 to 800,000 distinct CDR3 sequences, under 45% seen once. Sequencing was carried out using blood. Receptors were obtained from a man aged 60-69 years in good health.

A word on this clonotype: One end of the junction varies from germline; a read error may be responsible. The rearrangement links TRBV6-5 to TRBJ2-1; 12 nucleotides line up with TRBD2. This CDR3 is 16 amino acids long. Germline CDR1 reads MNHEY; CDR2 reads SVGAGI. Written as DNA, the CDR3 is TGTGTCAGCAGTTATGGTCTAGCGGGGGGGCTGGGTGAGCAGTTCTTC. Translated: CVSSYGLAGGLGEQFF.

The V and J genes are TRBV11-2 and TRBJ2-5; D is possibly TRBD1 or TRBD2 (5 bases each). Deletions cut 4 bases from V and 5 bases from J, with 14 bases between. The CDR3 totals 14 residues. Germline CDR1 is SGHAT and CDR2 is FQNNGV. CDR3 nucleotides: TGTGCCAGCAGCTCTGGGACCCCTGGGGAGACCCAGTACTTC. Protein sequence: CASSSGTPGETQYF.

CDR3 in amino acids: CASSLDSPTLRGINEQFF. The CDR3 DNA reads as TGTGCCAGCAGCTTAGATAGTCCGACACTCAGAGGGATTAATGAGCAGTTCTTC. The rearrangement links TRBV11-2 to TRBJ2-1; a weak D match, TRBD2 (5 bases). Germline CDR1 is SGHAT and CDR2 is FQNNGV. The CDR3 consists of 18 residues. Trimming cost V 0 bases and J 7 bases, with 22 bases left between them.

Note on this clonotype: A much larger clone is a single base away; this may be a read error. The V call is TRBV11-1, the J call TRBJ2-7, with D perhaps TRBD1 or TRBD2 (5 bases each). This CDR3 region has 14 residues. Germline V CDR1 and CDR2: SGHAT, FQDESV (reference sequence). With 7 bases removed from V and 9 bases from J, the gap between germline ends came to 22 bases. This CDR3 is CASTLGGAGGGQYF. CDR3 coding DNA: TGTGCCAGCACCCTCGGAGGTGCTGGGGGTGGGCAGTACTTC.

V usage is TRBV7-9 and J usage is TRBJ2-1; 7 nucleotides match TRBD2. The J call could be wrong; TRBJ2-7 is a better fit for the DNA end. Germline V lookup: CDR1 SEHNR, CDR2 FQNEAQ (reference sequence). The CDR3 sequence is 15 residues long. CDR3 loop: CASSLVRGGDNEQYF. The CDR3 nucleotides are TGTGCCAGCAGCTTAGTGCGCGGGGGTGACAATGAGCAGTACTTC.

J is TRBJ1-2 and V is TRBV29-1, with 9 bases fitting TRBD1. The CDR3 spans 11 residues. Trimming removed 3 bases from V and 8 bases from J; junction bases left unmatched: 1. Germline V gene data show CDR1 as SQVTM and CDR2 as ANQGSEA. CDR3 in DNA: TGCAGCGTTGATGGGACAGGGGGCTACACCTTC. This gives the protein CSVDGTGGYTF.

A note on this clonotype: A much larger clone lies a single base off, so this may be a read error. The gene calls are TRBV29-1 and TRBJ1-2, with TRBD1 matching 9 bases. Looked up from germline, CDR1 is SQVTM and CDR2 is ANQGSEA. The CDR3 has 13 amino acids. DNA for the CDR3: TGCAGCGCTAAGACCGGGACAGGGTCCGGCTGCACCTTC. Its protein product is CSAKTGTGSGCTF.

This chain connects TRBV27 to TRBJ2-1; D may be TRBD2 (6 bases). Deletions cut 5 bases from V and 11 bases from J, with 16 bases between. The CDR3 runs to 13 residues. Germline assignment: CDR1 MNHEY and CDR2 SMNVEV (reference sequence). Here the CDR3 DNA reads TGTGCCAGCAGTGAAATCCACGGGGGACAGCAGTTCTTC. It encodes CASSEIHGGQQFF.

The rearrangement uses TRBV7-2 and TRBJ1-2; D might be TRBD1 (6 bases). Trimming removed 6 bases at V and 6 bases at J, with 14 bases between. CDR3 length: 13 amino acids. CDR1 is SGHTA, CDR2 FQGNSA, per germline. The CDR3 here is CASSRGQKNGYTF. DNA of the CDR3: TGTGCCAGCAGTCGAGGACAGAAAAATGGCTACACCTTC. The variable domain in full, completed from reference TRBV7-2 and TRBJ1-2, reads GAGVSQSPSNKVTEKGKDVELRCDPISGHTALYWYRQSLGQGLEFLIYFQGNSAPDKSGLPSDRFSAERTGGSVSTLTIQRTQQEDSAVYLCASSRGQKNGYTFGSGTRLTVV.

The CDR3 nucleotides are TGCGCCAGCAGCCAAGTCAGGACCTATGGAGGCTCAGATACGCAGTATTTT. This translates into CASSQVRTYGGSDTQYF. The gene calls are TRBV4-1 and TRBJ2-3; TRBD2 is a possible D gene (5 bases). The CDR3 has 17 amino acids. In germline, CDR1 is MGHRA, CDR2 YSYEKL. Trimming took off 1 base at V and 4 bases at J, with 18 bases between the two ends.

This clonotype was seen more than once but under ten times. A read error is possible here, since a much larger clone lies one base away. In DNA form, the CDR3 reads TGCAGTGCTAGGGTACCCGAGGGCGAGCAGTACTTC. Amino acid sequence: CSARVPEGEQYF. The genes are TRBV20-1 and TRBJ2-4; weak D call: TRBD2 (5 bases). The DNA end is a closer match to TRBJ2-7, so the J assignment may be wrong. This CDR3 has 12 residues. Germline V CDR1 and CDR2: DFQATT, SNEGSKA (reference sequence).

This clonotype appeared a few times. The chain uses TRBV27 and TRBJ1-1; D is undetermined. V was shortened by 5 bases and J by 7 bases, with 14 bases between the two germline ends. Per the germline V gene, CDR1 is MNHEY and CDR2 is SMNVEV (reference sequence). This CDR3 is 13 amino acids long. The DNA for the CDR3 is TGTGCCAGCAGTCCCAATAGGCTGGGTGAAGCTTTCTTT. It encodes CASSPNRLGEAFF.

The chain employs TRBV5-1 and TRBJ1-1; the D gene is possibly TRBD1 (5 bases). In germline, CDR1 is SGHRS, CDR2 YFSETQ. The V and J ends lost 4 bases and 7 bases respectively, with 14 bases between them. This CDR3 is built from 13 residues. The CDR3 DNA reads TGCGCCAGCAGCGGGACTCCTAAAAATGAAGCTTTCTTT. It is translated as CASSGTPKNEAFF.

In this sample, this clonotype turned up a few times. The chain is built from TRBV29-1 and TRBJ2-3, with 8 bases matching TRBD2. The CDR3 loop spans 14 amino acids. After removal of 6 bases from V and 8 bases from J, the junction contained 13 bases not matched to a gene. Germline V gene sequence: CDR1 SQVTM, CDR2 ANQGSEA. The CDR3 coding sequence is TGCAGCGTGGGGACTAGTGGGGTGGGGGCTACGCAGTATTTT. This sequence encodes CSVGTSGVGATQYF.

As regards this clonotype: This clone may be a read error of a much larger clone one base away. The chain carries TRBV9 and TRBJ2-3; D is uncertain. CDR3 length equals 11 residues. Germline CDR1 reads SGDLS; CDR2 reads YYNGEE. The V gene lost 0 bases and the J gene lost 10 bases, with 6 bases spanning the gap. Written as DNA, the CDR3 is TGTGCCAGCAGCGTAGGGGATGCGCAGTATTTT. As protein: CASSVGDAQYF.

The V and J genes are TRBV29-1 and TRBJ1-2; 7 bases are a match to TRBD1. V lost 0 bases to trimming and J lost 5 bases; unmatched junction nucleotides: 9. The germline gives CDR1 SQVTM, CDR2 ANQGSEA. The CDR3 has 15 residues. The CDR3 nucleotides are TGCAGCGTTGAAGATCGGGGACAGCCCCAGTATGGCTACACCTTC. Translating it yields CSVEDRGQPQYGYTF.

This clonotype was seen a handful of times. The V gene is TRBV24-1, the J gene TRBJ2-5; tentative D call: TRBD2 (5 bases). The germline V gene encodes CDR1 KGHDR and CDR2 SFDVKD. V lost 4 bases and J lost 2, with 13 bases in between. The CDR3 totals 15 residues. CDR3 residues: CATSDATGKQETQYF. CDR3 DNA sequence: TGTGCCACCAGTGACGCGACGGGGAAGCAAGAGACCCAGTACTTC.

This sequence joins TRBV9 and TRBJ2-3, with a possible D match to TRBD1 (5 bases). CDR1 is SGDLS and CDR2 is YYNGEE in the germline V gene. Between the trimmed V and J ends, which lost 4 bases and 2 bases, there was a span of 17 bases. This CDR3 spans 16 amino acids. The CDR3 coding sequence is TGTGCCAGCAGCCCAATCGACAGAACCTTCACAGATACGCAGTATTTT. Translation gives CASSPIDRTFTDTQYF.

This clonotype was seen more than once but under ten times. The gene calls are TRBV4-3 and TRBJ2-7; 9 bases are shared with TRBD1. CDR1 and CDR2 from the germline V gene are LGHNA and YSLEER. CDR3 length equals 14 residues. The trim removed 5 bases at V and 2 bases at J, leaving 4 bases unmatched. CDR3 region: CASSEGQGTYEQYF. The CDR3 bases are TGCGCCAGCAGCGAGGGACAGGGAACCTACGAGCAGTACTTC.

This clonotype was counted ten times or more. The chain employs TRBV12-3 or TRBV12-4 and TRBJ2-5; D is possibly TRBD2 (5 bases). The CDR3 is 12 amino acids. Trimming took 3 bases from V and 11 from J, leaving 13 bases between them. The CDR3 region is CASSLGEGWQYF. The DNA for the CDR3 is TGTGCCAGCAGTTTGGGTGAGGGATGGCAGTACTTC.

This clonotype has just a few counts. The chain combines TRBV7-8 with TRBJ2-3, with TRBD2 matching over 7 bases. The CDR3 length is 16 residues. CDR1 is SGHVS and CDR2 is FQNEAQ in the germline V gene. V was pared by 6 bases and J by 8 bases, with 17 bases of the junction left unmatched. The CDR3 is CASRTTRAGPRSTQYF. The DNA for the CDR3 is TGTGCCAGCAGAACTACTAGAGCGGGGCCCCGTAGTACGCAGTATTTT.

This clonotype was counted a few times. This chain connects TRBV7-2 to TRBJ2-7; TRBD1 matches at 11 bases. Trimming took 6 bases from V and 3 from J; bases not matched to a gene: 7. Looked up from germline, CDR1 is SGHTA and CDR2 is FQGNSA. The CDR3 extends over 15 amino acids. The CDR3 protein is CASRNAGTGGYEQYF. The CDR3 DNA follows: TGTGCCAGCAGAAACGCCGGGACAGGGGGCTACGAGCAGTACTTC.

This clonotype is a singleton in its sample. The J gene is TRBJ2-5, the V gene TRBV27; 8 nucleotides line up with TRBD2. The CDR3 spans 13 residues. V shed 7 bases and J 11 bases; nucleotides not matched to a gene: 12. Looked up from germline, CDR1 is MNHEY and CDR2 is SMNVEV (reference sequence). The CDR3 loop reads CASKGGGYGEQYF. CDR3 bases: TGTGCCAGCAAAGGCGGGGGGTATGGAGAGCAGTACTTC.

The chain uses TRBV6-2 or TRBV6-3 and TRBJ1-2; D is perhaps TRBD1 (5 bases). CDR3 length equals 13 residues. CDR1 is MNHEY and CDR2 is SVGEGT in the germline V gene. V lost 1 base, J lost 8 bases, and 11 bases lay in between. The CDR3 spells CASSYFPREGYTF. CDR3 bases: TGTGCCAGCAGTTACTTTCCCAGGGAAGGCTACACCTTC.

This clonotype was picked up a small number of times. A much bigger clone sits one base away, suggesting this may be a read error. The J gene is TRBJ2-1, the V gene TRBV25-1; D ambiguous. Matching the DNA end better, TRBJ2-7 makes the J call doubtful. This CDR3 contains 12 residues. Germline-derived CDR1 and CDR2 are MGHDK and SYGVNS. The CDR3 DNA sequence: TGTGCCAGCCGGAGCTCCTACAATGAGCAGTACTTC. This sequence encodes CASRSSYNEQYF.

V gene TRBV6-1 combines with J gene TRBJ2-7; the match to TRBD1 covers 7 bases. The junction had 3 bases not matched to a gene; V was cut back by 7 bases and J by 3 bases. This CDR3 comprises 12 residues. Germline V gene sequence: CDR1 MNHNS, CDR2 SASEGT. DNA of the CDR3: TGTGCCAGCAAGGACAGGAGCTACGAGCAGTACTTC. Amino acids: CASKDRSYEQYF.

The chain joins TRBV6-2 or TRBV6-3 to TRBJ2-1; the D gene is possibly TRBD1 (6 bases). The CDR3 is made up of 15 amino acids. CDR1 is MNHEY, CDR2 SVGEGT, per germline. Trimming cost V 9 bases and J 6 bases, with 21 bases left between them. CDR3 bases: TGTGCCAGTAAGCCAGAGGACAGTCGTCTCAATGAGCAGTTCTTC. This encodes CASKPEDSRLNEQFF.

This clonotype was observed a few times. This chain connects TRBV19 to TRBJ1-2; D remains unclear. Trimming took 10 bases from V and 4 from J, leaving 10 bases between them. CDR3 size: 11 residues. The germline CDR1 and CDR2 sequences are LNHDA and SQIVND (reference sequence). CDR3 in DNA: TGTGCCACCGAGGACCTCTATGGCTACACCTTC. It codes for CATEDLYGYTF.